This T cell receptor beta chain was sequenced for a study of blood T cells in healthy people across ages. CDR1 and CDR2 (germline): SGHTA, FQGTGA. This CDR3 comprises 14 residues. With V trimmed by 9 bases and J by 6 bases, 12 bases remained unmatched. Study-wide results and caveats: Both higher diversity and more naive CD4+ cells marked long-lived donors when set against aged donors.

This clonotype was picked up a small number of times. Its antigen is as yet unknown. Every donor contributed about 10 milliliters of peripheral blood by blood draw. Primers used in a second PCR of roughly 6 to 12 cycles were a sample-barcoded 5' primer and a J-beta primer mix. TCRdb called the 5' RACE reads again in MiXCR, with one record for every CDR3 protein. The sample has approximately 1,000,000 distinct CDR3 sequences; 35% to 40% are singletons. This TCR derives from a man between 18 and 29 years old in good health. Input material: blood. The chain links TRBV7-3 to TRBJ1-1, with TRBD1 matching over 8 bases. CDR3 DNA sequence: TGTGCCAGTTCTTCAGGGGGCGAATCGGCTGAAGCTTTCTTT. This translates into CASSSGGESAEAFF. Variable domain in full (rest from reference TRBV7-3 and TRBJ1-1): GAGVSQTPSNKVTEKGKYVELRCDPISGHTALYWYRQSLGQGPEFLIYFQGTGAADDSGLPNDRFFAVRPEGSVSTLKIQRTERGDSAVYLCASSSGGESAEAFFGQGTRLTVV.